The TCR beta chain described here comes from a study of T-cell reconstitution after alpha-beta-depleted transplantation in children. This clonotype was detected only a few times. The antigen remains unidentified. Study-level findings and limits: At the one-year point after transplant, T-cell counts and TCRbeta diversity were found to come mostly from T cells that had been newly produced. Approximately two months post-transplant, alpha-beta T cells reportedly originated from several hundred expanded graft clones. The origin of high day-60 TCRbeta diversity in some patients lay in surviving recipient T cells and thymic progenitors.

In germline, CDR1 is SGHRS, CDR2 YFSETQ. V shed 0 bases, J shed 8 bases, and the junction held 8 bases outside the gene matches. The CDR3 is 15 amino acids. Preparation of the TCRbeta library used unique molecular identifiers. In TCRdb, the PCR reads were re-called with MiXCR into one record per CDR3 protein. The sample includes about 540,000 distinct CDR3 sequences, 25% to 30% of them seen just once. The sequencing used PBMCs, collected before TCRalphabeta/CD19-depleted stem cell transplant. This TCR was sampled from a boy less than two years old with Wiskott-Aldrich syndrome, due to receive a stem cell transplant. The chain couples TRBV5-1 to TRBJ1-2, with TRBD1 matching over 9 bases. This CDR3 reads CASSLEGTGKGGYTF. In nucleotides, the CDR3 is TGCGCCAGCAGCTTGGAAGGGACAGGGAAAGGCGGCTACACCTTC.